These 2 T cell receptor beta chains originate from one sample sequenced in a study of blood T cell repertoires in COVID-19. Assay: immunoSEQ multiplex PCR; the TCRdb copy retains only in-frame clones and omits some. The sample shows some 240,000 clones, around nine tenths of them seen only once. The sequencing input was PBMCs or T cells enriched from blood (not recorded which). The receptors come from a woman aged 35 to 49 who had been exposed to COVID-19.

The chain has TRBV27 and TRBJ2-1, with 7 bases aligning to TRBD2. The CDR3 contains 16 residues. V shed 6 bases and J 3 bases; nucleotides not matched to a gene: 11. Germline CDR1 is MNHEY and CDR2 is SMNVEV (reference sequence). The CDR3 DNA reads TGTGCCAGCAGAGGGGCTGGGGGGGGGAACTACAATGAGCAGTTCTTC. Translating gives CASRGAGGGNYNEQFF.

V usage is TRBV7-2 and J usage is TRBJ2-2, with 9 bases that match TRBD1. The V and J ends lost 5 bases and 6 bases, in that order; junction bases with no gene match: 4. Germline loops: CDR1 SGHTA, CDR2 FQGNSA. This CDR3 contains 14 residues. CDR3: CASSADRGSGELFF. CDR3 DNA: TGTGCCAGCAGCGCGGACAGGGGATCCGGGGAGCTGTTTTTT.